This T cell receptor beta chain appears in the sequencing data of a study of blood T cell repertoires in COVID-19. Looking at the study overall: Acute-phase and convalescent COVID-19 samples originated in the United States, Italy and Spain. T cells, B-cell-depleted T cells, or PBMCs provided the cDNA or gDNA that served as material.

This clone was counted once. As handled by the study authors: Counts of nucleated cells, estimated from reference gene primer amplification, were obtained. Generated by immunoSEQ multiplex PCR, the TCRdb table keeps only in-frame clones and is missing some. D and trimming were read from the DNA, whereas the V and J calls and clone size are those reported in that table. Of tens of thousands of clones listed, over 70% were seen once; the top ten hold about 16%. The ends were cut back, 2 bases at V and 10 bases at J, with 15 bases in the middle. The germline V gene encodes CDR1 MNHEY and CDR2 SVGEGT. The CDR3 runs to 14 residues.

Sequences were obtained from peripheral blood. The TCR comes from a man between 70 and 80 years old with active COVID-19. This rearrangement joins TRBV6-2 or TRBV6-3 to TRBJ1-5; weak D call: TRBD1 (6 bases). The DNA for the CDR3 is TGTGCCAGCAGTTACGTGGGGGCCGGAGGACCCCAGCATTTT. This gives the protein CASSYVGAGGPQHF.